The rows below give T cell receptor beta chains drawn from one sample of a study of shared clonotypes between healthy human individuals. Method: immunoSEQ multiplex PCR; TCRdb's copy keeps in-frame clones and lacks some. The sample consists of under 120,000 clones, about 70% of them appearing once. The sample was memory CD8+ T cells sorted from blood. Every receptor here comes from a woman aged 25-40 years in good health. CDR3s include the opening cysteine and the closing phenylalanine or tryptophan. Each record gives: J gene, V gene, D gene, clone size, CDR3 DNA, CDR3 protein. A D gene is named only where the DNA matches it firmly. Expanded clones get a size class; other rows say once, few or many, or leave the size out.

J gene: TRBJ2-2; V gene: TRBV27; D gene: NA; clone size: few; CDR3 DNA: TGTGCCAGCAGTCCTCGAACTGAGGCCGGGGAGCTGTTTTTT; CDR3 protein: CASSPRTEAGELFF
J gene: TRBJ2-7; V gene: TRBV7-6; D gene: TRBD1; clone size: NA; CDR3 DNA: TGTGCCAGCAGCTTAGCCCCGGGACAGACCTACGAGCAGTACTTC; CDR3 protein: CASSLAPGQTYEQYF
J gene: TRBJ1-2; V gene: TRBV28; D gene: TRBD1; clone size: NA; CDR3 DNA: TGTGCCAGCAGTTTGAGACAGGGGCGACCCTTTAACTATGGCTACACCTTC; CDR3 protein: CASSLRQGRPFNYGYTF
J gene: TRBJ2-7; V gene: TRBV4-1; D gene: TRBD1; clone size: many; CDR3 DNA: TGCGCCAGCAGCCCTAGTTCGGCCCGACAGGGAAGGGGCGAGCAGTACTTC; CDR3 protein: CASSPSSARQGRGEQYF
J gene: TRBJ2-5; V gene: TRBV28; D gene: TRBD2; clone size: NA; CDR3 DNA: TGTGCCAGCAGTTTACGGGGAGCGGGAGCTAATTATTTAGAGACCCAGTACTTC; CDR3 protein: CASSLRGAGANYLETQYF
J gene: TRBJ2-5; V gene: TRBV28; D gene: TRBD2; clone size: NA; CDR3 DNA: TGTGCCAGCAGCCAAAATAACCACCGGGGGGAGCAGTACTTC; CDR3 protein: CASSQNNHRGEQYF
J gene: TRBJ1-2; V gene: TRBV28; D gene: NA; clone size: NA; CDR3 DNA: TGTGCCAGCAGTTTATGTGCGGCTCTAGGGTGCGGCTACACCTTC; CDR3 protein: CASSLCAALGCGYTF
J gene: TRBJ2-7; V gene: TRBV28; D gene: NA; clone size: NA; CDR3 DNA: TGTGCCAGCAGTACAAACTACGAGCAGTACTTC; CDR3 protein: CASSTNYEQYF
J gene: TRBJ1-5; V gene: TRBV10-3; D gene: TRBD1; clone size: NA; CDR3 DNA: TGTGCCATCAGCCCCCTACAGGGGCAGCCCCAGCATTTT; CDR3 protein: CAISPLQGQPQHF
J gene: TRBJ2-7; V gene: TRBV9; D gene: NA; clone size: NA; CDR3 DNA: TGTGCCAGCAGCGTGGCTGACAGTACTGCCTACGAGCAGTACTTC; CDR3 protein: CASSVADSTAYEQYF
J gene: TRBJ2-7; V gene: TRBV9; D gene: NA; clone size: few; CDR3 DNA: TGTGCCAGCAGCGTAGACTATAGTAGATCTCCCGGGGACGAGCAGTACTTC; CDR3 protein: CASSVDYSRSPGDEQYF
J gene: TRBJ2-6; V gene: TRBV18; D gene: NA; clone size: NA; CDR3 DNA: TGTGCCAGCTCACCGAGGCAGGGGGGTCTTTTTGGGGCCAACGTCCTGACTTTC; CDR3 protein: CASSPRQGGLFGANVLTF
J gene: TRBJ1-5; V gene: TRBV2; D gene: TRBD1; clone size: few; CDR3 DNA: TGTGCCAGCAGTGGACAGGGGGCGGGTCAGCCCCAGCATTTT; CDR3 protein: CASSGQGAGQPQHF
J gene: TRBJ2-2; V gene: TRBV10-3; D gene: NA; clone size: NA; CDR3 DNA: TGTGCCATCAGTGAGCCGAAGACCGGGACGCCGAACACCGGGGAGCTGTTTTTT; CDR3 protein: CAISEPKTGTPNTGELFF
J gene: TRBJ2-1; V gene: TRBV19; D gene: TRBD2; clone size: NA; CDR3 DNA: TGTGCCAGTAATCCCCCCGGGGGGAGGTACAATGAGCAGTTCTTC; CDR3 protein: CASNPPGGRYNEQFF
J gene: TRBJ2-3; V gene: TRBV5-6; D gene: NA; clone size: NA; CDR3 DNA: TGTGCCAGCAGCTTGGGCAGACACAGCACAGATACGCAGTATTTT; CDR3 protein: CASSLGRHSTDTQYF
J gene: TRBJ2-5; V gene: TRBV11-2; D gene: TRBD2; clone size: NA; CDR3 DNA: TGTGCCAGCAGCTCCCGGACTAGCGGGAGCCAAGAGACCCAGTACTTC; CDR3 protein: CASSSRTSGSQETQYF
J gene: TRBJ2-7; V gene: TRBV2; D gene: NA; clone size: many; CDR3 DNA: TGTGCCAGCAGGGTAGGCGAGCAGTACTTC; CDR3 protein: CASRVGEQYF
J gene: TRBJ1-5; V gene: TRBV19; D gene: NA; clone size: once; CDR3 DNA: TGTGCCAGTAGTATAGACAATTTAAGTCAGCCCCAGCATTTT; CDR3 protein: CASSIDNLSQPQHF
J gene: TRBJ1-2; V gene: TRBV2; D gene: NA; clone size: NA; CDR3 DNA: TGTGCCAGCATACGGCCAGGGGCGAACTATGGCTACACCTTC; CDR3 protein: CASIRPGANYGYTF
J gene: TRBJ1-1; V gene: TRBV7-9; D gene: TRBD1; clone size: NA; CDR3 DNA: TGTGCCAGCAGCTCCACAGGGGCAACTGAAGCTTTCTTT; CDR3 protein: CASSSTGATEAFF
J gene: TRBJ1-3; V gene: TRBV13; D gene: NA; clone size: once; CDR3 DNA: TGTGCCAGCAGCTTAGGGGCAGGAAACACCATATATTTT; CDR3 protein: CASSLGAGNTIYF
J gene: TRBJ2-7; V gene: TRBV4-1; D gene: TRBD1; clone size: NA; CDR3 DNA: TGCGCCAGCAGCCTCACCCGGGACAGGGGAGGCGAGCAGTACTTC; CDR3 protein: CASSLTRDRGGEQYF
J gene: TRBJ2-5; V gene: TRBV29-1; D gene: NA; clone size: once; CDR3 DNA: TGCAGCGTGGCAGGGGGGATACAAGAGACCCAGTACTTC; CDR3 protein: CSVAGGIQETQYF
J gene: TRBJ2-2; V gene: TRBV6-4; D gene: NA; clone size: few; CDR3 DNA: TGTGCCAGCAGTGACCAGGACAGCGTAAACACCGGGGAGCTGTTTTTT; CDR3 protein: CASSDQDSVNTGELFF
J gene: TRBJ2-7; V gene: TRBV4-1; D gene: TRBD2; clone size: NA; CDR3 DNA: TGCGCCAGCAGCCAATACGACGGGAGGGCCTTCTACGAGCAGTACTTC; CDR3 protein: CASSQYDGRAFYEQYF
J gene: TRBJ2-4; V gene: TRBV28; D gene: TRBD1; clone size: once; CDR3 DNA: TGTGCCAGCAGTCTACTTCCTGGACAGGGAAAACTTCTAGCCAAAAACATTCAGTACTTC; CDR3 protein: CASSLLPGQGKLLAKNIQYF
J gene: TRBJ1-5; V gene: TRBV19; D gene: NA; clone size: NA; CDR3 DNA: TGTGCCAGTAGTATTACCAGCTGGAGGGGTCAGCCCCAGCATTTT; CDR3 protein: CASSITSWRGQPQHF
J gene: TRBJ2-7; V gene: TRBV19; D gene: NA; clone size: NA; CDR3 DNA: TGTGCCAGTAGTACTACCAGCTCCTACGAGCAGTACTTC; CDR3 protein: CASSTTSSYEQYF
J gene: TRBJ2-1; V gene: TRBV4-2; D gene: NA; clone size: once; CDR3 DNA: TGTGCCAGCAGCCAAGAGACTGGACTCGGTTTCAATGAGCAGTTCTTC; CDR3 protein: CASSQETGLGFNEQFF
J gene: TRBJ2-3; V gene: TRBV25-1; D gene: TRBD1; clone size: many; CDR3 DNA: TGTGCCAGCAGTGAAATCCCGGGACAGGGAAGGGATACGCAGTATTTT; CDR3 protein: CASSEIPGQGRDTQYF
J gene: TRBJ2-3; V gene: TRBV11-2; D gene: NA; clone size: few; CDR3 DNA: TGTGCCAGCAGCTTAGGGACAGATACGCAGTATTTT; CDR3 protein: CASSLGTDTQYF
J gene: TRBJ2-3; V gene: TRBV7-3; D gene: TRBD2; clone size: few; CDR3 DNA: TGTGCCAGCAGCTGGACTAGCGGGGGCACAGATACGCAGTATTTT; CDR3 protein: CASSWTSGGTDTQYF
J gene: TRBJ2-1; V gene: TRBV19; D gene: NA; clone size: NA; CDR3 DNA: TGTGCCAGTAGCTTCGAACTTACTAGCTCCTACAATGAGCAGTTCTTC; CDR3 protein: CASSFELTSSYNEQFF
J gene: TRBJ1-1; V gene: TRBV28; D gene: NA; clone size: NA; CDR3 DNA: TGTGCCAGCAGTTTATTCGAGGGACGAATGAACACTGAAGCTTTCTTT; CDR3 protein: CASSLFEGRMNTEAFF
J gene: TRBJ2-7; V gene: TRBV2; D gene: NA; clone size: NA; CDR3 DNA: TGTGCCAGCCTTGATACCTACGAGCAGTACTTC; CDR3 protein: CASLDTYEQYF
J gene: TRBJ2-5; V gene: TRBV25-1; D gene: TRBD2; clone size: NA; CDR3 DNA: TGTGCCAGCAGTGCAAATAGCGGGGAAGAGACCCAGTACTTC; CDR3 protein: CASSANSGEETQYF
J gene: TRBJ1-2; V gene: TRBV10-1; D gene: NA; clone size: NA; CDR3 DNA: TGCGCCAGCAGTGACTATAGCTATGGCTACACCTTC; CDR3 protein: CASSDYSYGYTF
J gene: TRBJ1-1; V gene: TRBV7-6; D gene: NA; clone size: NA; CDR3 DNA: TGTGCCAGCAGCGAGGCGGGGACTGAAGCTTTCTTT; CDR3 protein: CASSEAGTEAFF
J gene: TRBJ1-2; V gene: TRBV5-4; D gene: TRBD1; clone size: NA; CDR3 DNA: TGTGCCAGCAGCTCGGGCCAGACAGGGGCCACTTTTGGCTACACCTTC; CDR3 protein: CASSSGQTGATFGYTF
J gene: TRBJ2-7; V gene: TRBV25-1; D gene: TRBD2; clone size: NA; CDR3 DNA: TGTGCCAGCAGTGAAGAAGGGCTAGCGGGGAACGAGCAGTACTTC; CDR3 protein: CASSEEGLAGNEQYF
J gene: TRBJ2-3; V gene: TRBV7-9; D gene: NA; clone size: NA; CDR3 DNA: TGTGCCAGCAGCCCCCGGGCCACAGATACGCAGTATTTT; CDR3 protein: CASSPRATDTQYF
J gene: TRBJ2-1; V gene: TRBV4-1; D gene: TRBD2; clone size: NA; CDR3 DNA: TGCGCCAGCAGCCAAGACCGACTAGCGGGAGTTATTGAGCAGTTCTTC; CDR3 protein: CASSQDRLAGVIEQFF
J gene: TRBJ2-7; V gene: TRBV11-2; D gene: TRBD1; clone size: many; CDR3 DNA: TGTGCCAGCAGCTATGACAGGGGAGACTACGAGCAGTACTTC; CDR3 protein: CASSYDRGDYEQYF
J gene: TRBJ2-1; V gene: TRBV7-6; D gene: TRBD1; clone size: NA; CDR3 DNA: TGTGCCAGCAGCTTAGTTGCTCGGACAGGGACCGCTGAGCAGTTCTTC; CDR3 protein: CASSLVARTGTAEQFF
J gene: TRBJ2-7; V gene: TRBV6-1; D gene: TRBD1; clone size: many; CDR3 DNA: TGTGCCAGCAGTGTGGGAGGGACAGGGAGTAACGAGCAGTACTTC; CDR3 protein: CASSVGGTGSNEQYF
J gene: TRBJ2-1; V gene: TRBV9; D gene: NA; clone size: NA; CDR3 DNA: TGTGCCAGCAGCGTAGCGGGAGTAGGTAATGAGCAGTTCTTC; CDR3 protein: CASSVAGVGNEQFF
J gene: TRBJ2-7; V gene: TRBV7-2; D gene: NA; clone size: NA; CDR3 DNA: TGTGCCAGCAGCCCCCTTTTTTCGGGACGGTCCCCCTACGAGCAGTACTTC; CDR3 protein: CASSPLFSGRSPYEQYF
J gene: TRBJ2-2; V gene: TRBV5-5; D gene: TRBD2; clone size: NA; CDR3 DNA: TGTGCCACCGCAATAGGGGGACTAGCTCCCGGGGAGCTGTTTTTT; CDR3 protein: CATAIGGLAPGELFF
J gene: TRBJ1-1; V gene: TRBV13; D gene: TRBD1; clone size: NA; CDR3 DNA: TGTGCCAGCAGCTTAGTCCGCAGGGGGAGCACTGAAGCTTTCTTT; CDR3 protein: CASSLVRRGSTEAFF
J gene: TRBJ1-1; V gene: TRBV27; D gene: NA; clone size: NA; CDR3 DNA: TGTGCCAGCAGTCGCTCAGGGTATCACGTTGAAGCTTTCTTT; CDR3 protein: CASSRSGYHVEAFF
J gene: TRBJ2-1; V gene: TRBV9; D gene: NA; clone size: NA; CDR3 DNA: TGTGCCAGCAGCGTTTTTTACGGGACTTCTAAGAACAATGAGCAGTTCTTC; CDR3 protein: CASSVFYGTSKNNEQFF
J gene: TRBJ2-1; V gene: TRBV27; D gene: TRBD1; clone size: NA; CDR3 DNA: TGTGCCAGCAGTGCCCAGGGGGACAATGAGCAGTTCTTC; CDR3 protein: CASSAQGDNEQFF
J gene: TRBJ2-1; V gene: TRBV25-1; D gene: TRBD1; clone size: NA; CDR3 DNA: TGTGCCAGCAGTGATACAGGGGGGAAGCACAATGAGCAGTTCTTC; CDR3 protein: CASSDTGGKHNEQFF
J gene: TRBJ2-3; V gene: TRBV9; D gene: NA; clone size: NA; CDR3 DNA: TGTGCCAGCAGCGTAGGGATAGATACGCAGTATTTT; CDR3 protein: CASSVGIDTQYF
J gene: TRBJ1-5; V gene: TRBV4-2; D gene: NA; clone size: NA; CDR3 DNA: TGTGCCAGCAGCCAAGATTGGCAGGGGAATCAGCCCCAGCATTTT; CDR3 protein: CASSQDWQGNQPQHF
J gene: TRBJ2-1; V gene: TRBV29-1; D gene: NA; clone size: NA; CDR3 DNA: TGCAGCGTTGGAGGGGGTAATGAGCAGTTCTTC; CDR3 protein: CSVGGGNEQFF
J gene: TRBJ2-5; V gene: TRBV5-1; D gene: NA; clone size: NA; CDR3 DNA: TGCGCCAGCAGCTTGCGAGGGGAAGAGACCCAGTACTTC; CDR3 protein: CASSLRGEETQYF
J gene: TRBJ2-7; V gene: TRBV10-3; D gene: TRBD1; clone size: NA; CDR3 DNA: TGTGCCATCAGTGGGGGACAGGGGGACGTATCCTACGAGCAGTACTTC; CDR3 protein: CAISGGQGDVSYEQYF